This TCR beta chain was sequenced during a study of cytomegalovirus exposure and HLA in healthy donors. Researchers ran the PCR with 60 Vbeta and 13 Jbeta primers. Profiling relied on immunoSEQ multiplex PCR, and the TCRdb table lists in-frame clones only, not all of them. This sample carries 150,000 to 200,000 clones, around 80% of them seen once, and the ten largest clones take less than 1.6%. The germline CDR1 and CDR2 sequences are SGHNT and YYREEE (reference sequence). The ends lost 5 bases at V and 3 bases at J; junction bases unmatched: 9. The CDR3 loop spans 15 amino acids. The sample comprised PBMCs. The origin of this receptor is a girl between 5 and 17 years old in good health and CMV-seropositive. The V and J genes are TRBV5-4 and TRBJ2-3; 7 bases fit TRBD1. The CDR3 is CASSTGPRGTDTQYF. The CDR3 region has the DNA TGTGCCAGCAGTACTGGCCCCAGGGGGACAGATACGCAGTATTTT.